These 5 T cell receptor beta chains came from one sample sequenced in a study of CD8 T cells in ankylosing spondylitis. TCRdb reprocessed the 5' RACE reads with MiXCR, giving one entry per CDR3 protein. This sample has about 250,000 distinct CDR3 sequences; over 9.5% occur once, and the top ten carry 2% to 3%. What was sequenced was blood, either unsorted or a sorted T cell fraction (not recorded which). The receptors stem from a male donor with ankylosing spondylitis or in good health (not recorded which).

This clonotype came up many times. This chain uses TRBV18 with TRBJ2-7; maybe TRBD1 (6 bases). V was clipped by 2 bases and J by 3 bases, with 11 bases between them. This CDR3 has 14 residues. Germline V CDR1 and CDR2: KGHSH, LQKENI. In nucleotides, the CDR3 is TGTGCCAGCTCACCAGGGACATACGACTACGAGCAGTACTTC. This sequence encodes CASSPGTYDYEQYF.

The chain joins TRBV5-1 to TRBJ1-1; 7 bases align to TRBD1. Trimming at V came to 0 bases and at J to 7 bases, leaving 6 bases not matched to a gene. Germline-derived CDR1 and CDR2 are SGHRS and YFSETQ. CDR3 length: 14 residues. As DNA, the CDR3 is TGCGCCAGCAGCTTGGGAGGCAGGGGGAGTGAAGCTTTCTTT. It codes for CASSLGGRGSEAFF.

This clonotype was detected only a few times. J is TRBJ2-6 and V is TRBV19, with D perhaps assigned TRBD1 or TRBD2 (5 bases each). The germline gives CDR1 LNHDA, CDR2 SQIVND (reference sequence). V was clipped by 11 bases and J by 2 bases, with 19 bases between them. The CDR3 is made up of 16 amino acids. For the CDR3, the DNA is TGTGCCTCGGTGAGGGGTGGAGAGACTGGGGCCAACGTCCTGACTTTC. It specifies CASVRGGETGANVLTF.

With regard to this clonotype: This may be a read error: a much more frequent sequence differs by one nucleotide. The CDR3 nucleotides read TGTGCCAGCAGTTTAGCTAGCGGACGCGCAGATACGCAGTATTTT. This translates into CASSLASGRADTQYF. This chain joins TRBV12-3 or TRBV12-4 and TRBJ2-3; a possible D gene is TRBD2 (6 bases). V was clipped by 0 bases and J by 4 bases, with 11 bases between them. CDR3 length equals 15 residues.

This clonotype was counted ten times or more. This chain connects TRBV5-5 to TRBJ1-3; maybe TRBD1 (6 bases). There are 15 residues in the CDR3. The V gene lost 0 bases and the J gene lost 0 bases, with 7 bases spanning the gap. Germline CDR1 and CDR2: SGHKS and YYEKEE (reference sequence). CDR3 coding DNA: TGTGCCAGCAGCTTGGGAGGGGGCTCTGGAAACACCATATATTTT. Protein sequence: CASSLGGGSGNTIYF. The complete variable domain, with remaining parts taken from reference TRBV5-5 and TRBJ1-3, reads DAGVTQSPTHLIKTRGQQVTLRCSPISGHKSVSWYQQVLGQGPQFIFQYYEKEERGRGNFPDRFSARQFPNYSSELNVNALLLGDSALYLCASSLGGGSGNTIYFGEGSWLTVV.